This T cell receptor (beta chain) was sequenced for a study of T-cell reconstitution after alpha-beta-depleted transplantation in children. Trimming shortened V by 5 bases and J by 9 bases, and 11 bases separated the two germline ends. CDR1 and CDR2 (germline): DFQATT, SNEGSKA (reference sequence). The CDR3 totals 11 residues. A library of TCRbeta sequences, prepared with unique molecular identifiers, was generated. One entry per CDR3 protein results from TCRdb running MiXCR on the PCR reads. Of 350,000 to 400,000 distinct CDR3 sequences listed, roughly 22% are singletons. This sequence originates from a human donor who donated a stem cell graft to a child with acute myeloid leukemia. The V gene is TRBV20-1, the J gene TRBJ2-1; D call uncertain. Sequenced here: PBMCs from the stem cell graft donor, sampled from the stem cell graft. CDR3 protein: CSAGYEIEQFF. CDR3 bases: TGCAGTGCTGGCTATGAGATTGAGCAGTTCTTC.